Listed here are 16 T cell receptor beta chains from one sample, sequenced in a study of glioma-infiltrating T cells after dendritic cell vaccination. The time point: after dendritic cell vaccination, including at tumor progression/relapse. Sequencing used immunoSEQ multiplex PCR; TCRdb keeps in-frame clones, though not all of them. The sample has 65,000 or so clones; around 86% are singletons. This specimen consisted of blood, obtained after dendritic cell vaccination. These receptors were obtained from a human donor with glioblastoma.

The chain links TRBV27 to TRBJ1-5; TRBD1 might be the D (6 bases). The CDR3 sequence is 14 residues long. V shed 5 bases and J shed 8 bases, with 16 bases lying between them. Germline assignment: CDR1 MNHEY and CDR2 SMNVEV (reference sequence). The CDR3 nucleotides read TGTGCCAGCAGTCACCACAGGGTGGGGGAGCCCCAGCATTTT. This encodes CASSHHRVGEPQHF.

The chain employs TRBV7-2 and TRBJ2-1; D gene ambiguous. This CDR3 is 15 amino acids long. Trimming cost V 5 bases and J 0 bases, with 11 bases left between them. Germline V gene data show CDR1 as SGHTA and CDR2 as FQGNSA. CDR3 amino acids: CASSGDRVSYNEQFF. The CDR3 nucleotides read TGTGCCAGCAGCGGCGATCGGGTCTCCTACAATGAGCAGTTCTTC.

The chain carries TRBV4-1 and TRBJ2-3, with a tentative D call TRBD2 (5 bases). Germline CDR1 MGHRA, CDR2 YSYEKL. Trimming stripped 4 bases from V and 2 bases from J, with 10 bases between. The CDR3 sequence is 14 residues long. The CDR3 loop is CASSRFRDTDTQYF. Here the CDR3 DNA reads TGCGCCAGCAGCCGATTCCGGGACACAGATACGCAGTATTTT.

The V call is TRBV18, the J call TRBJ2-7; 9 positions agree with TRBD1. CDR1 KGHSH and CDR2 LQKENI come from the germline V gene. With 4 bases clipped from V and 5 bases from J, the junction kept 3 bases outside the gene matches. CDR3 length: 13 amino acids. CDR3 in DNA: TGTGCCAGCTCACTTGACAGGGGGGACGAGCAGTACTTC. Translated: CASSLDRGDEQYF.

The chain combines TRBV2 with TRBJ1-6, with a possible D match to TRBD1 (6 bases). Germline CDR1 reads SNHLY; CDR2 reads FYNNEI. The V and J ends lost 7 bases and 9 bases respectively, with 16 bases between them. The CDR3 sequence is 14 residues long. The DNA for the CDR3 is TGTGCCAGCACTGGACAGCATGTGGGTTCACCCCTCCACTTT. It yields the protein CASTGQHVGSPLHF.

The chain carries TRBV19 and TRBJ1-3, with D maybe TRBD1 (6 bases). Trimming removed 4 bases from V and 0 bases from J, with 19 bases in between. CDR3 length equals 18 residues. Germline V gene sequence: CDR1 LNHDA, CDR2 SQIVND (reference sequence). CDR3 sequence reads: CASSTPIQGHRSGNTIYF. CDR3 DNA sequence: TGTGCCAGTAGTACCCCCATACAGGGTCACCGCTCTGGAAACACCATATATTTT.

V usage is TRBV9 and J usage is TRBJ1-5; D not certain. Trimming left V 1 base short and J 3 bases short, with 11 bases between. The length of the CDR3 is 15 residues. The germline V gene has CDR1 SGDLS and CDR2 YYNGEE. The CDR3 here is CASSVSLETNQPQHF. The CDR3 DNA is TGTGCCAGCAGCGTAAGTTTGGAGACCAATCAGCCCCAGCATTTT.

The chain links TRBV5-6 to TRBJ2-5, with a possible D match to TRBD1 (6 bases). CDR1 is SGHDT, CDR2 YYEEEE, per germline. Trimming took off 0 bases at V and 4 bases at J, with 7 bases between the two ends. CDR3 size: 13 residues. Written as DNA, the CDR3 is TGTGCCAGCAGCTTGGACAGGGTAGAGACCCAGTACTTC. As protein: CASSLDRVETQYF.

This chain links TRBV6-1 with TRBJ1-5; TRBD1 matches 7 bases. V shed 6 bases, J shed 4 bases, and the junction held 6 bases outside the gene matches. The CDR3 has 14 residues. The germline CDR1 and CDR2 sequences are MNHNS and SASEGT. CDR3 sequence: CASRDRQGNQPQHF. The CDR3, as DNA: TGTGCCAGCAGAGACCGACAGGGAAATCAGCCCCAGCATTTT.

Note on this clone: An end of the junction differs from the germline gene, which may be a read error. V usage is TRBV4-2 and J usage is TRBJ2-7; the match to TRBD2 covers 9 bases. The CDR3 is 12 amino acids. Germline values: CDR1 LGHNA, CDR2 YNFKEQ. The CDR3 reads CASSQVSGRILF. The CDR3, as DNA: TGTGCCAGCAGCCAAGTTAGCGGGAGAATTCTATTC.

The chain combines TRBV7-9 with TRBJ2-6; no clear D gene. The CDR3 extends over 13 amino acids. From germline, CDR1 is SEHNR and CDR2 FQNEAQ (reference sequence). Trimming stripped 5 bases from V and 5 bases from J, with 7 bases between. The DNA for the CDR3 is TGTGCCAGCAGCCCCGGTAGGGCCAACGTCCTGACTTTC. This encodes CASSPGRANVLTF.

The CDR3 region is CASSPRLAVREEQFF. The CDR3 DNA reads as TGCGCCAGCAGCCCCCGACTAGCGGTCCGTGAGGAGCAGTTCTTC. This rearrangement joins TRBV5-1 to TRBJ2-1, with 9 bases identical to TRBD2. The CDR3 length is 15 residues. The germline CDR1 and CDR2 sequences are SGHRS and YFSETQ. Trimming took 4 bases from V and 10 from J; bases not matched to a gene: 12. The full variable domain, its missing parts supplied by reference TRBV5-1 and TRBJ2-1, is KAGVTQTPRYLIKTRGQQVTLSCSPISGHRSVSWYQQTPGQGLQFLFEYFSETQRNKGNFPGRFSGRQFSNSRSEMNVSTLELGDSALYLCASSPRLAVREEQFFGPGTRLTVL.

The genes are TRBV4-1 and TRBJ2-3; TRBD2 agrees at 7 bases. V lost 6 bases, J lost 3 bases, and 6 bases stayed unmatched. Germline values: CDR1 MGHRA, CDR2 YSYEKL. CDR3 size: 14 residues. CDR3 in DNA: TGCGCCAGCAGTCCGAGCGGGACTACAGATACGCAGTATTTT. It specifies CASSPSGTTDTQYF.

The chain combines TRBV7-2 with TRBJ1-1, with D possibly matching TRBD1 (6 bases). This CDR3 is 14 amino acids long. The ends were cut back, 5 bases at V and 4 bases at J, with 14 bases in the middle. Germline V gene sequence: CDR1 SGHTA, CDR2 FQGNSA. CDR3 nucleotide sequence: TGTGCCAGCAGCACCAACAGGGCTGGCACTGAAGCTTTCTTT. Translating it yields CASSTNRAGTEAFF.

This clone occurred a few times. At the DNA level, this CDR3 is encoded by other sequences in the same sample as well. CDR3 region: CASSQDRVGTEAFF. DNA for the CDR3: TGCGCCAGCAGCCAAGACAGGGTAGGCACTGAAGCTTTCTTT. The chain links TRBV4-3 to TRBJ1-1, with D possibly being TRBD1 (5 bases). Trimming shortened V by 0 bases and J by 4 bases, and 9 bases separated the two germline ends. The CDR3 consists of 14 residues. CDR1 is LGHNA, CDR2 YSLEER, per germline.

The chain uses TRBV6-5 and TRBJ2-7, with 9 bases matching TRBD1. Per the germline V gene, CDR1 is MNHEY and CDR2 is SVGAGI. V shed 7 bases and J 0 bases; nucleotides not matched to a gene: 4. The CDR3 spans 14 residues. The CDR3 DNA follows: TGTGCCAGCACCAGACAGGGGGTCTCCTACGAGCAGTACTTC. It codes for CASTRQGVSYEQYF.